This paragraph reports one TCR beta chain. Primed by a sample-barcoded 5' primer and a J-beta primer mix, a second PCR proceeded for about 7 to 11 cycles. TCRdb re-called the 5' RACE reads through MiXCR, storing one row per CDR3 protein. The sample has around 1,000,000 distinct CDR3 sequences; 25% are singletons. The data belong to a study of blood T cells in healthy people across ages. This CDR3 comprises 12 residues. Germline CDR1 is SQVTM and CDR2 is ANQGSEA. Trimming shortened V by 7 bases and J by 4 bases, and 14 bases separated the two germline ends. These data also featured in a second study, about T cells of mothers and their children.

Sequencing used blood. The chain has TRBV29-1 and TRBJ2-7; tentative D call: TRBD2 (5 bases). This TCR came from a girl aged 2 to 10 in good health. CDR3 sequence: CSAISEGYEQYF. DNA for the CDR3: TGCAGCGCAATAAGTGAGGGATACGAGCAGTACTTC.